This TCR beta chain appears in the sequencing data of a study of metastatic and nonmetastatic thyroid tumors (dated by TCRdb to the early 2020s). As for the study more broadly: Repertoires from peripheral blood and from tumor or nodule tissue samples of malignant and benign thyroid patients were compared.

As regards this clone: Its antigen remains undetermined. Base quality data are lacking; no much larger clone is found one base away.

None of the patients had been given any treatment before thyroid surgery. Using T-cell receptor beta sequencing, the study looked back at clinical samples from patients collected from about 2011 to 2019. The library was built by means of PCR. Sequencing used an Illumina HiSeq 4000. High-throughput sequencing was used to profile the TCR beta-chain CDR3 region of every patient. As for the authors' bioinformatics: Drawing on CDR3 differences between clinicopathological groups, the researchers built a classifier meant to tell apart patients with distant-metastatic papillary thyroid cancer. To measure repertoire diversity the researchers used the Shannon index, while the Morisita-Horn index served to gauge how similar the tumor and blood repertoires were. The public sequencing data were trimmed at Q25 with fastp and processed into clonotypes with MiXCR by TCRdb, which kept only in-frame beta chains. These V and J calls originate from TCRdb's pipeline instead of the authors' own analysis. This sample gives about 4,300 clones in total; about 31% of them show up just once. Approximately 20% of the sample goes to the ten largest clones.

What the authors observed across the whole study: TCR beta diversity was reported as significantly higher in malignant tumors than in benign nodules, in both blood and tumor samples.

Sequenced: adjacent normal tissue. The receptor's source is a female donor with papillary thyroid cancer or a benign thyroid nodule (not recorded which). Some clones in this sample may be carry-over from other donors' samples.

Read as DNA, the sequence is TGTGCCAGCAGCCCCACTAGCGGGGGGCTCCGCCCCTACGAGCAGTACTTC. Translation gives CASSPTSGGLRPYEQYF. The rearrangement combines TRBV11-2 with TRBJ2-7; 12 bases in the middle match TRBD2. The CDR3 spans 17 residues, from the cysteine through the phenylalanine. Only the CDR3 portion is preserved as DNA: 51 bases, with reading frame beginning at the first base. V lost 5 bases and J lost 2 bases, and the count of bases not matched to a germline gene is 10. The germline V gene provides CDR1 SGHAT and CDR2 FQNNGV.